Here is one T cell receptor (beta chain) with its context. The antigen is not known. Genomic DNA was employed as the template in profiling TCR beta VDJ and CDR3. One entry per CDR3 protein results from TCRdb running MiXCR on the reads. The data show a few hundred thousand distinct CDR3 sequences, with roughly 82% seen just once and approximately 40% held by the top ten. The data were taken from a study of CD8+CD57+ T cells in acquired aplastic anemia. Study-level information: Sorted CD4+ and CD8+ cells gave a mean 3.2 ug DNA, range about 0.19 to 27.4 ug. Study-level findings and limits: Roughly 27 sequences, all CD8+ CDR3, were shared between patients and controls.

In patients chosen for sequencing, flow cytometry had shown CD8+CD57+ cell expansion. Every patient was diagnosed with severe acquired aplastic anemia. The origin of this receptor is a human donor with aplastic anemia. The sample consisted of sorted CD4+, CD8+, or CD8+CD57+ T cells (not recorded which) from PBMCs.

The CDR3 protein is CASSFQRGGGYF. For the CDR3, the DNA is TGTGCCAGCAGCTTCCAGCGGGGGGGCGGGTATTTT. The chain links TRBV7-2 to TRBJ2-3; 10 bases fit TRBD2. This CDR3 contains 12 residues. V lost 3 bases to trimming and J lost 14 bases; unmatched junction nucleotides: 5. The germline gives CDR1 SGHTA, CDR2 FQGNSA.